The 7 T cell receptor beta chains below all came from one sample that was sequenced in a study of shared clonotypes between healthy human individuals. Here immunoSEQ multiplex PCR was the method, and the copy in TCRdb shows in-frame clones only, minus some. Seen here are millions of clones, about 95% observed once, and the top ten hold roughly 1%. Naivety among CD8 cells was defined by CD45RO negativity and positive CCR7 selection, thereby excluding terminally differentiated effector memory CD45RA+ cells. The source material was naive CD8+ T cells sorted from blood. These receptors originate from a man younger than 30 in good health.

Details on this clone: This specimen includes other DNA sequences encoding the same CDR3. The CDR3 spells CASTATGGNSPLHF. CDR3 DNA sequence: TGTGCCAGCACTGCGACAGGGGGGAATTCACCCCTCCACTTT. The genes are TRBV27 and TRBJ1-6; 9 nucleotides align to TRBD1. The ends lost 7 bases at V and 7 bases at J; junction bases unmatched: 5. This CDR3 contains 14 residues. CDR1 and CDR2 (germline): MNHEY, SMNVEV (reference sequence).

The rearrangement uses TRBV6-1 and TRBJ1-1; possibly TRBD1 for D (6 bases). V was shortened by 2 bases and J by 7 bases, with 14 bases between the two germline ends. The CDR3 has 14 amino acids. CDR1 and CDR2 from the germline V gene are MNHNS and SASEGT. This chain's CDR3 is CASSEIGGPGEAFF. The CDR3 DNA reads TGTGCCAGCAGTGAAATCGGGGGGCCGGGTGAAGCTTTCTTT.

V and J are TRBV13 and TRBJ1-4, with TRBD1 identical over 7 bases. The CDR3 runs 22 residues. Germline V gene lookup returns CDR1 PRHDT and CDR2 FYEKMQ (reference sequence). Trimming removed 4 bases from V and 5 bases from J; junction bases left unmatched: 28. CDR3 residues: CASSSRTGSMERVHVVNEKLFF. CDR3 nucleotide sequence: TGTGCCAGCAGCTCCCGGACAGGATCGATGGAGCGAGTACATGTAGTAAATGAAAAACTGTTTTTT. The full variable domain, in which reference TRBV13 and TRBJ1-4 provide the parts outside the CDR3, is AAGVIQSPRHLIKEKRETATLKCYPIPRHDTVYWYQQGPGQDPQFLISFYEKMQSDKGSIPDRFSAQQFSDYHSELNMSSLELGDSALYFCASSSRTGSMERVHVVNEKLFFGSGTQLSVL.

In regard to this clone: Other DNA sequences from this sample encode an identical CDR3 as well. The chain has TRBV28 and TRBJ2-7; D not certain. The V gene lost 3 bases and the J gene lost 4 bases, with 7 bases spanning the gap. CDR1 is MDHEN and CDR2 is SYDVKM in the germline V gene. This CDR3 region has 12 residues. Written as DNA, the CDR3 is TGTGCCAGCAGTTTCCCGACTTACGAGCAGTACTTC. Its translation is CASSFPTYEQYF. The variable domain in full, with the rest retrieved from reference TRBV28 and TRBJ2-7, is DVKVTQSSRYLVKRTGEKVFLECVQDMDHENMFWYRQDPGLGLRLIYFSYDVKMKEKGDIPEGYSVSREKKERFSLILESASTNQTSMYLCASSFPTYEQYFGPGTRLTVT.

V and J are TRBV19 and TRBJ1-1, with D tentatively TRBD1 (5 bases). V lost 7 bases to trimming and J lost 6 bases, with 15 bases between them. Germline V lookup: CDR1 LNHDA, CDR2 SQIVND (reference sequence). CDR3 size: 13 residues. The CDR3 nucleotides are TGTGCCAGTACCGCCCACGGGGCAGCTGAAGCTTTCTTT. Its translation is CASTAHGAAEAFF.

The rearrangement links TRBV9 to TRBJ1-2; possibly TRBD1 for D (5 bases). The CDR3 totals 14 residues. Per the germline V gene, CDR1 is SGDLS and CDR2 is YYNGEE. The germline V and J ends were trimmed by 0 bases and 2 bases, with 8 bases remaining between them. Here the CDR3 DNA reads TGTGCCAGCAGCGTAGGGGGGATCAACTATGGCTACACCTTC. Its translation: CASSVGGINYGYTF. Supplemented by reference TRBV9 and TRBJ1-2, the full variable domain reads DSGVTQTPKHLITATGQRVTLRCSPRSGDLSVYWYQQSLDQGLQFLIQYYNGEERAKGNILERFSAQQFPDLHSELNLSSLELGDSALYFCASSVGGINYGYTFGSGTRLTVV.

J is TRBJ2-1 and V is TRBV6-5; D could derive from TRBD1 or TRBD2 (5 bases each). The CDR3 extends over 13 amino acids. Trimming took 1 base from V and 9 from J, leaving 10 bases between them. The germline V gene encodes CDR1 MNHEY and CDR2 SVGAGI. In DNA, the CDR3 is TGTGCCAGCAGTTACTATCGGGACGCTGAGCAGTTCTTC. It is translated as CASSYYRDAEQFF.